The rows below give T cell receptor beta chains drawn from one sample of a study of blood T cell repertoires in COVID-19. Here immunoSEQ multiplex PCR was the method, and the copy in TCRdb shows in-frame clones only, minus some. The table has 60,000 to 80,000 clones, about 90% seen once. Material for sequencing was peripheral blood. The receptors here all came from a human donor in a cohort sampled during active COVID-19. CDR3s include the opening cysteine and the closing phenylalanine or tryptophan. D genes are given only for firm matches. Rows give clone size only sometimes, using once, few, many, or a class for an expanded clone.

v_gene	d_gene	j_gene	abundance	CDR3aa	CDR3nt
TRBV7-2	TRBD2	TRBJ2-7	-	CASSSTSGSYEQYF	TGTGCCAGCAGCTCAACTAGCGGGAGCTACGAGCAGTACTTC
TRBV5-1	-	TRBJ1-1	-	CASSKNRVGSTEAFF	TGCGCCAGCAGCAAAAACAGGGTAGGGAGCACTGAAGCTTTCTTT
TRBV28	-	TRBJ1-4	-	CASSPGSGGPSHGEKLFF	TGTGCCAGCAGTCCGGGGTCCGGCGGACCGTCCCACGGTGAAAAACTGTTTTTT
TRBV6-2/TRBV6-3	-	TRBJ1-4	-	CASSYLENAEKLFF	TGTGCCAGCAGTTACTTGGAGAACGCTGAAAAACTGTTTTTT
TRBV5-1	-	TRBJ2-1	-	CASSLEPSATYNEQFF	TGCGCCAGCAGCTTGGAGCCTAGCGCCACCTACAATGAGCAGTTCTTC
TRBV25-1	-	TRBJ1-5	few	CASSGQGKGQPQHF	TGTGCCAGCAGTGGCCAGGGCAAAGGTCAGCCCCAGCATTTT
TRBV7-2	-	TRBJ1-4	-	CASSLDTPLLFF	TGTGCCAGCAGCTTAGATACCCCGCTCCTATTTTTT
TRBV7-2	TRBD1	TRBJ1-4	-	CASSPGGVSEKLFF	TGTGCCAGCAGCCCAGGGGGCGTCAGTGAAAAACTGTTTTTT
TRBV18	TRBD1	TRBJ1-2	-	CASSPRTGRVDGYTF	TGTGCCAGCTCACCTAGGACAGGGAGAGTCGATGGCTACACCTTC
TRBV5-8	-	TRBJ1-6	-	CASSLALPLHF	TGTGCCAGCAGCTTGGCCTTACCCCTCCACTTT